These 17 T cell receptor beta chains came from one sample sequenced in a study of shared clonotypes between healthy human individuals. TCRdb keeps only in-frame clones here, not all; method: immunoSEQ multiplex PCR. The sample lists fewer than 1.4 million clones, 75% to 85% seen once, with around 0.61% in the top ten. Sample: memory CD4+ T cells from PBMCs. Noted subset: CD45RA-negative fraction. Receptors were obtained from a man aged 18 to 30 in good health. Some clones in this sample may be carry-over from other donors' samples.

V gene TRBV7-9 combines with J gene TRBJ2-1, with a weak D call TRBD2 (6 bases). The CDR3 totals 16 residues. V lost 5 bases to trimming and J lost 8 bases, with 22 bases between them. Germline CDR1 reads SEHNR; CDR2 reads FQNEAQ (reference sequence). CDR3 sequence: CASSIQLAASLYEQFF. The CDR3 nucleotides are TGTGCCAGCAGCATCCAACTAGCTGCAAGCCTGTATGAGCAGTTCTTC.

In its sample, this clone was seen once. CDR3 region: CASSLSTGPFTGELFF. CDR3 bases: TGTGCCAGCAGTCTATCGACCGGGCCCTTCACCGGGGAGCTGTTTTTT. The J gene is TRBJ2-2, the V gene TRBV28; D unclear. Looked up from germline, CDR1 is MDHEN and CDR2 is SYDVKM. The V and J ends lost 5 bases and 4 bases respectively, with 17 bases between them. The CDR3 covers 16 residues.

V is TRBV7-8 and J is TRBJ2-1, with 12 bases matching TRBD2. The germline CDR1 and CDR2 sequences are SGHVS and FQNEAQ. With 4 bases clipped from V and 10 bases from J, the junction kept 5 bases outside the gene matches. The CDR3 extends over 14 amino acids. CDR3 bases: TGTGCCAGCAGCTCTTGGACTAGCGGGAACGAGCAGTTCTTC. Encoded protein: CASSSWTSGNEQFF.

The chain couples TRBV19 to TRBJ2-1, with 7 bases that match TRBD2. Unmatched junction bases numbered 8, after V lost 4 bases and J lost 2 bases. The CDR3 contains 16 residues. The germline gives CDR1 LNHDA, CDR2 SQIVND (reference sequence). CDR3 amino acids: CASSKVGGGAYNEQFF. As DNA, the CDR3 is TGTGCCAGTAGTAAAGTTGGCGGGGGAGCCTACAATGAGCAGTTCTTC.

The genes are TRBV6-1 and TRBJ1-5; 7 nucleotides match TRBD1. The germline V gene has CDR1 MNHNS and CDR2 SASEGT. This CDR3 has 13 amino acids. J lost 3 bases, V lost 6 bases, and 2 bases had no gene match. CDR3: CASRTGNNQPQHF. Here the CDR3 DNA reads TGTGCCAGCAGGACAGGGAACAATCAGCCCCAGCATTTT.

This clone was counted many times. The rearrangement joins TRBV15 to TRBJ1-1; no firm D call. CDR1 and CDR2 from the germline V gene are LNHNV and YYDKDF (reference sequence). The CDR3 is 11 residues long. With 8 bases removed from V and 1 base from J, the gap between germline ends came to 5 bases. For the CDR3, the DNA is TGTGCCACCGGTCGGAACACTGAAGCTTTCTTT. Encoded protein: CATGRNTEAFF.

This clone was detected only a few times. The rearrangement links TRBV5-1 to TRBJ2-7; possible D gene TRBD2, 6 bases. Germline V lookup: CDR1 SGHRS, CDR2 YFSETQ. V was shortened by 6 bases and J by 2 bases, with 12 bases between the two germline ends. This CDR3 spans 13 amino acids. The CDR3 bases are TGCGCCAGCATGGAGGCGGGAACCTACGAGCAGTACTTC. Translating gives CASMEAGTYEQYF.

The V gene is TRBV9, the J gene TRBJ2-1; D is possibly TRBD2 (6 bases). From germline, CDR1 is SGDLS and CDR2 YYNGEE. CDR3 length equals 18 residues. V was cut by 1 base and J by 0 bases, with 17 bases left in between. This CDR3 is CASSVRALASYSYNEQFF. In nucleotides, the CDR3 is TGTGCCAGCAGCGTACGGGCGCTAGCGTCGTACTCCTACAATGAGCAGTTCTTC.

The chain uses TRBV5-4 and TRBJ1-4; D is possibly TRBD1 (6 bases). V was cut by 0 bases and J by 4 bases, with 7 bases left in between. In germline, CDR1 is SGHNT, CDR2 YYREEE (reference sequence). This CDR3 is 14 amino acids long. The CDR3 sequence: CASSLGRGNEKLFF. Here the CDR3 DNA reads TGTGCCAGCAGCTTGGGCAGGGGTAATGAAAAACTGTTTTTT.

The V call is TRBV7-3, the J call TRBJ2-5; 10 nucleotides agree with TRBD2. Germline trimming cut 2 bases from V and 4 bases from J; bases unmatched to any gene: 7. Germline V lookup: CDR1 SGHTA, CDR2 FQGTGA. CDR3 length: 16 amino acids. The DNA of the CDR3 is TGTGCCAGCAGCTTAGGGACTAGCGCCATACCAGAGACCCAGTACTTC. It yields the protein CASSLGTSAIPETQYF.

This chain links TRBV7-9 with TRBJ2-3; D not certain. The CDR3 consists of 13 residues. The V end lost 4 bases, the J end lost 4 bases, and 9 bases lay between the germline ends. From germline, CDR1 is SEHNR and CDR2 FQNEAQ (reference sequence). CDR3: CASSSWGPDTQYF. The CDR3 coding sequence is TGTGCCAGCAGCTCCTGGGGTCCAGATACGCAGTATTTT.

The V call is TRBV5-4, the J call TRBJ2-1, with 8 bases aligning to TRBD1. Germline CDR1 and CDR2: SGHNT and YYREEE (reference sequence). V was pared by 4 bases and J by 5 bases, with 11 bases of the junction left unmatched. This CDR3 is built from 16 residues. CDR3 in amino acids: CASSIIKPGQDNEQFF. DNA for the CDR3: TGTGCCAGCAGCATCATCAAGCCGGGACAGGACAATGAGCAGTTCTTC.

The count of this clone is one. V is TRBV5-1 and J is TRBJ2-1, with TRBD1 identical over 9 bases. Germline V gene sequence: CDR1 SGHRS, CDR2 YFSETQ. Trimming took 0 bases from V and 2 from J; bases not matched to a gene: 9. This CDR3 is 18 amino acids long. The CDR3 nucleotides are TGCGCCAGCAGCTTGGCCGGCCCTGGACAGGGGCCCTACAATGAGCAGTTCTTC. The encoded protein is CASSLAGPGQGPYNEQFF.

This clone was recorded many times. The sample holds other DNA sequences that translate to the same CDR3. The chain recombines TRBV27 with TRBJ2-5, with 8 bases that match TRBD1. This CDR3 comprises 16 residues. Germline CDR1 is MNHEY and CDR2 is SMNVEV (reference sequence). The trim removed 1 base at V and 2 bases at J, leaving 6 bases unmatched. The CDR3 sequence is CASSLYRGSGQETQYF. CDR3 nucleotide sequence: TGTGCCAGCAGTTTATACAGGGGGTCGGGGCAAGAGACCCAGTACTTC.

The CDR3 coding sequence is TGTGCCAGCAGTGAACGCCAGGGTGGGGAGACCCAGTACTTC. Residues: CASSERQGGETQYF. The chain carries TRBV6-1 and TRBJ2-5, with TRBD1 as a possible D gene (5 bases). The CDR3 has 14 residues. Trimming cost V 2 bases and J 5 bases, with 12 bases left between them. Per the germline V gene, CDR1 is MNHNS and CDR2 is SASEGT.

This chain uses TRBV7-8 with TRBJ2-1; D not resolved. CDR3 size: 15 residues. The ends were cut back, 2 bases at V and 0 bases at J, with 8 bases in the middle. Germline V gene lookup returns CDR1 SGHVS and CDR2 FQNEAQ. CDR3: CASSLRGISYNEQFF. The CDR3 coding sequence is TGTGCCAGCAGCTTACGTGGGATCTCCTACAATGAGCAGTTCTTC. Full variable domain (outside the CDR3, taken from reference TRBV7-8 and TRBJ2-1): GAGVSQSPRYKVAKRGQDVALRCDPISGHVSLFWYQQALGQGPEFLTYFQNEAQLDKSGLPSDRFFAERPEGSVSTLKIQRTQQEDSAVYLCASSLRGISYNEQFFGPGTRLTVL.

The V gene is TRBV11-3, the J gene TRBJ2-7, with 9 positions matching TRBD1. Germline V gene sequence: CDR1 SGHNT, CDR2 YENEEA. The CDR3 extends over 14 amino acids. Trimming removed 5 bases from V and 5 bases from J; junction bases left unmatched: 7. CDR3 sequence: CASSRTGGIDEQYF. For the CDR3, the DNA is TGTGCCAGCAGCCGTACAGGGGGCATCGACGAGCAGTACTTC.